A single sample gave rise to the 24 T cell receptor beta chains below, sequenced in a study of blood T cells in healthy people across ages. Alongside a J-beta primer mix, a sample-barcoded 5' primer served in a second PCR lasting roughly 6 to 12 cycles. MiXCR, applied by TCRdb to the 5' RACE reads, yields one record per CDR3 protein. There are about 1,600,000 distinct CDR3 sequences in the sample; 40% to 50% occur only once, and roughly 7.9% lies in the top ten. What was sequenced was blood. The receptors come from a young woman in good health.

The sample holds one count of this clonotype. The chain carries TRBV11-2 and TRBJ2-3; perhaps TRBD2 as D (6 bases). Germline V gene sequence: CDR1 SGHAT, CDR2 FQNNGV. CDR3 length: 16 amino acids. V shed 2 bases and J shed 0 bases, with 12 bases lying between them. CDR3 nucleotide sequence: TGTGCCAGCAGCTTAAATGGGGAGGATAGCACAGATACGCAGTATTTT. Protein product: CASSLNGEDSTDTQYF.

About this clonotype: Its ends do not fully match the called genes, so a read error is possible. CDR3 sequence reads: CASSVDLNSPLHF. In nucleotides, the CDR3 is TGTGCCAGCAGCGTAGATCTAAATTCACCCCTCCACTTT. The chain links TRBV11-2 to TRBJ1-6; no clear D. CDR1 and CDR2 from the germline V gene are SGHAT and FQNNGV. This CDR3 has 13 amino acids.

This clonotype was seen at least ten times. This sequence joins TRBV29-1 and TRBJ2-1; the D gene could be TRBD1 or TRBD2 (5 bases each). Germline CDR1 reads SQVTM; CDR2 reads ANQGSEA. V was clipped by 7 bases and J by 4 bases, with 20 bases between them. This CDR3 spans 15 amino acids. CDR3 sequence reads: CSATDPGTKYNEQFF. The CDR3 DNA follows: TGCAGCGCCACCGACCCCGGGACCAAATACAATGAGCAGTTCTTC.

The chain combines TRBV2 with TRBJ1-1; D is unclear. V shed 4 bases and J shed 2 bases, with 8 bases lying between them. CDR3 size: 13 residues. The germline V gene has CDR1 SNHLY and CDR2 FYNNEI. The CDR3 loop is CASSGQINTEAFF. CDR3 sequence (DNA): TGTGCCAGCAGTGGCCAGATTAACACTGAAGCTTTCTTT.

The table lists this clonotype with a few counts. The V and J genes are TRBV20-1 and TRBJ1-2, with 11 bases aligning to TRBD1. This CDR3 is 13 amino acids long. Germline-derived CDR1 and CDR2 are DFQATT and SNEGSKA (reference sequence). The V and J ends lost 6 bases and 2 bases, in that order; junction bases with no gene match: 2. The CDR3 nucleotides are TGCAGTGCCAGGACAGGGGGCAACTATGGCTACACCTTC. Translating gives CSARTGGNYGYTF.

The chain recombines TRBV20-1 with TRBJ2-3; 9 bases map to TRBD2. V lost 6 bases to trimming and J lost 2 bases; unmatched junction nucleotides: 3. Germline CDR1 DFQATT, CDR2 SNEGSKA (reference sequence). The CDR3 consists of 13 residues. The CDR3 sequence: CSARLADTDTQYF. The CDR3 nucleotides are TGCAGTGCAAGACTAGCGGACACAGATACGCAGTATTTT.

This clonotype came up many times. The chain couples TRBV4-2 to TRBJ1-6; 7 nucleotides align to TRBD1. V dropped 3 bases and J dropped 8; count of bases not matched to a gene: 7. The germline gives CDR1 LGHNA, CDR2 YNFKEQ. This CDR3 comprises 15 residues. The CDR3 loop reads CASSHRQGTDSPLHF. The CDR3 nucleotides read TGTGCCAGCAGCCATCGACAGGGTACGGATTCACCCCTCCACTTT.

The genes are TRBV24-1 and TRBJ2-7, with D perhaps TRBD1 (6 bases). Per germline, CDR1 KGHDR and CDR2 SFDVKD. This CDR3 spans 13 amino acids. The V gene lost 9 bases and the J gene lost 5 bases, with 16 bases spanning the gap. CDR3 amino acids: CATQGGPMDEQYF. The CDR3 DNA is TGTGCCACCCAAGGGGGACCCATGGACGAGCAGTACTTC.

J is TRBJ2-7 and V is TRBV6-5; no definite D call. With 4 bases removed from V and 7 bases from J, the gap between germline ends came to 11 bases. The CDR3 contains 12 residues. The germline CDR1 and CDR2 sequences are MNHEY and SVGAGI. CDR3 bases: TGTGCCAGCAGTTTCTCACACAATGAGCAGTACTTC. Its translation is CASSFSHNEQYF.

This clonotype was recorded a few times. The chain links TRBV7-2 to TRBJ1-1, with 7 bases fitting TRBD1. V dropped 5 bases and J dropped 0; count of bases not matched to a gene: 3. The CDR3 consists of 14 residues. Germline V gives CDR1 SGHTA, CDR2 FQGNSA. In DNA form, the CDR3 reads TGTGCCAGCAGCGCGACAGGGATGAACACTGAAGCTTTCTTT. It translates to CASSATGMNTEAFF. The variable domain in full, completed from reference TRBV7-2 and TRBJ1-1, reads GAGVSQSPSNKVTEKGKDVELRCDPISGHTALYWYRQSLGQGLEFLIYFQGNSAPDKSGLPSDRFSAERTGGSVSTLTIQRTQQEDSAVYLCASSATGMNTEAFFGQGTRLTVV.

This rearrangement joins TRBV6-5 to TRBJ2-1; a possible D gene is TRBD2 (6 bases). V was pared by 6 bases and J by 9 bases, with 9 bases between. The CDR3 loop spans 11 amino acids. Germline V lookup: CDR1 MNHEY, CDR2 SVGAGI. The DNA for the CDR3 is TGTGCCAGCAGCCACGGGAGTGAGCAGTTCTTC. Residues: CASSHGSEQFF.

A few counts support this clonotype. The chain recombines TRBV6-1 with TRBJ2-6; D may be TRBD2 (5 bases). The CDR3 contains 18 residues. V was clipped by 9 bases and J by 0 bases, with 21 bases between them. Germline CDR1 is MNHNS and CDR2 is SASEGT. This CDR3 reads CASYQPEVYLSGANVLTF. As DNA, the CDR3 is TGTGCCAGTTATCAACCGGAGGTATACCTCTCTGGGGCCAACGTCCTGACTTTC.

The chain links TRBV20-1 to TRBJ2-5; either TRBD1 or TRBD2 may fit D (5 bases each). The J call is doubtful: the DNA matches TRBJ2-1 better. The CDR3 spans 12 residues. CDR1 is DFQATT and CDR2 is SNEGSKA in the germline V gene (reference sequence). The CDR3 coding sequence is TGCAGTGCTATGAGGGGCCAAGAGACCCAGTTCTTC. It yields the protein CSAMRGQETQFF.

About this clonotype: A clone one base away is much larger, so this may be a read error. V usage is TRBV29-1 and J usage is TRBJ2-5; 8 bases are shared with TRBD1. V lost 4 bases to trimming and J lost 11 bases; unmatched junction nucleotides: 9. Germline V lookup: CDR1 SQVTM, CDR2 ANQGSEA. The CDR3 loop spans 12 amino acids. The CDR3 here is CSVGQGADEQYF. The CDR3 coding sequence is TGCAGCGTTGGGCAGGGGGCCGATGAGCAGTACTTC.

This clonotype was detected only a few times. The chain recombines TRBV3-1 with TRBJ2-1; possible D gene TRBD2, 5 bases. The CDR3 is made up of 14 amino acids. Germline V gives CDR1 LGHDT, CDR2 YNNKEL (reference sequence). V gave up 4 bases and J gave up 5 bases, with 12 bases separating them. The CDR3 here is CASSLATRDNEQFF. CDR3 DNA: TGTGCCAGCAGCCTTGCTACTAGGGACAATGAGCAGTTCTTC.

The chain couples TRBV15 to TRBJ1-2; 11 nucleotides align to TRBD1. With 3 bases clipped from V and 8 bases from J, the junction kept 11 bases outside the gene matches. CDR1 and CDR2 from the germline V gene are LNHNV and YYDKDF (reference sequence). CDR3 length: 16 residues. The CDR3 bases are TGTGCCACCAGCAGTGTTCCGGGACAGGGGGTGAAGGGCTACACCTTC. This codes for CATSSVPGQGVKGYTF.

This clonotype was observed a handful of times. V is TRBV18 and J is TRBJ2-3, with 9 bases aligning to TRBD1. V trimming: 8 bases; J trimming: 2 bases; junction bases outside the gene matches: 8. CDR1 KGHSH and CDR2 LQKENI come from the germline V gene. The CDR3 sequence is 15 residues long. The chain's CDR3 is CASSPRDRDTDTQYF. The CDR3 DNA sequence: TGTGCCAGCAGTCCCAGGGACAGGGACACAGATACGCAGTATTTT.

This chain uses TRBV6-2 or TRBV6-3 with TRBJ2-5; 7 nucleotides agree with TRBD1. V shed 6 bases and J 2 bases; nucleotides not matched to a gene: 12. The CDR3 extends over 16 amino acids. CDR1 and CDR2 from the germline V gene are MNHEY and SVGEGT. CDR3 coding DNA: TGTGCCAGCAGACCGACCGGGACAGCCCTTCAAGAGACCCAGTACTTC. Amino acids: CASRPTGTALQETQYF.

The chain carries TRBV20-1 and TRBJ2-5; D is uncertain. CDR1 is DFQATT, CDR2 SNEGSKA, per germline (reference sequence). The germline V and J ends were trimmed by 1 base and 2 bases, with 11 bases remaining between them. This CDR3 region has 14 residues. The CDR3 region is CSARGHFPQETQYF. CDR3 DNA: TGCAGTGCTAGAGGACATTTTCCTCAAGAGACCCAGTACTTC.

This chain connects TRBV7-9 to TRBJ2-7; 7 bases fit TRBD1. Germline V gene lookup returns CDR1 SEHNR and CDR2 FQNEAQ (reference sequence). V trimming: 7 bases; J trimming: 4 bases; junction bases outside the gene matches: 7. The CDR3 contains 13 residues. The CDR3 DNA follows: TGTGCCAGCAATATTTGGGACAGTTACGAGCAGTACTTC. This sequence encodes CASNIWDSYEQYF.

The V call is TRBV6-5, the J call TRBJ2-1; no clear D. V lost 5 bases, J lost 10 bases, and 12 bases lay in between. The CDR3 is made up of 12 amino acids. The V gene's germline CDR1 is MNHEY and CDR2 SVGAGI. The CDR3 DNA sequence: TGTGCCAGCAGTCTCACCTCCTACGAGCAGTTCTTC. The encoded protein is CASSLTSYEQFF.

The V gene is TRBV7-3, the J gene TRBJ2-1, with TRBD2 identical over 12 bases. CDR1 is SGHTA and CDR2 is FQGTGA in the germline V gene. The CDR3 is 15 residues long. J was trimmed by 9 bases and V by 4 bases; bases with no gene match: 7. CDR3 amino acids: CASSSLAGGLGEQFF. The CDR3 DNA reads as TGTGCCAGCAGCTCCCTAGCGGGGGGGCTCGGTGAGCAGTTCTTC.

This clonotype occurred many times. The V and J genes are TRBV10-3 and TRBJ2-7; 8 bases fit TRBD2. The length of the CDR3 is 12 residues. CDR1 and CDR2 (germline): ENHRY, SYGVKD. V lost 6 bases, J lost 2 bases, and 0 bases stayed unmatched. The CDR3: CAIRAGAYEQYF. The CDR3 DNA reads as TGTGCCATCAGAGCGGGAGCCTACGAGCAGTACTTC.

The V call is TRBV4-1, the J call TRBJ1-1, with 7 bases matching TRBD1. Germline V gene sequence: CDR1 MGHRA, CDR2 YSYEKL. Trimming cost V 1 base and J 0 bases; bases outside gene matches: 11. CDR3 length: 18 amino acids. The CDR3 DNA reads TGCGCCAGCAGCCAAGTCCCGCACAGGGGAGGGGTGAACACTGAAGCTTTCTTT. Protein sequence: CASSQVPHRGGVNTEAFF.